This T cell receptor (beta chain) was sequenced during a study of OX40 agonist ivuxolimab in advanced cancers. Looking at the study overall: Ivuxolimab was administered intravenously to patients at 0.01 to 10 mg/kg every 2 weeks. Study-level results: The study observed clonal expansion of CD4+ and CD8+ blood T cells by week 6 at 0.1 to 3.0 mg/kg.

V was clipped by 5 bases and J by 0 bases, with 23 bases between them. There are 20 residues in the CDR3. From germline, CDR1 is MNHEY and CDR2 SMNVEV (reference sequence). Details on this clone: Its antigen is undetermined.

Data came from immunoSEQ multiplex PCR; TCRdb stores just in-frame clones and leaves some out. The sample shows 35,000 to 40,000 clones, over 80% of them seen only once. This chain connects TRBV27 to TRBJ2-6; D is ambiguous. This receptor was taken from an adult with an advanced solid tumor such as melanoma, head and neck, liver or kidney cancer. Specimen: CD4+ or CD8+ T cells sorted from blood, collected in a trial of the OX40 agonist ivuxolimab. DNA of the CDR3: TGTGCCAGCAGTCAAAATTACGGGTCGACCTCTACCTCTGGGGCCAACGTCCTGACTTTC. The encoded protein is CASSQNYGSTSTSGANVLTF.